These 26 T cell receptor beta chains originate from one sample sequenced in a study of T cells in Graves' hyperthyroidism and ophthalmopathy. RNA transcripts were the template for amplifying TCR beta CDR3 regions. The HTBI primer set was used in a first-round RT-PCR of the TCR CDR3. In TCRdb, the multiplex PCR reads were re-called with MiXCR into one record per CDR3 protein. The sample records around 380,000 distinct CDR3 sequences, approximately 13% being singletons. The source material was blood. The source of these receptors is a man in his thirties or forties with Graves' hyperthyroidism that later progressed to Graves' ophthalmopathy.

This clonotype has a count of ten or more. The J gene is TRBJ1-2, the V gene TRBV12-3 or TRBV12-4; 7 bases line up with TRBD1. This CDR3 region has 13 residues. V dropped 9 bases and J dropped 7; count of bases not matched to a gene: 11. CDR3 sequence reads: CASGTVATGGYTF. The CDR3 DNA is TGTGCCAGTGGGACAGTCGCCACCGGTGGCTACACCTTC.

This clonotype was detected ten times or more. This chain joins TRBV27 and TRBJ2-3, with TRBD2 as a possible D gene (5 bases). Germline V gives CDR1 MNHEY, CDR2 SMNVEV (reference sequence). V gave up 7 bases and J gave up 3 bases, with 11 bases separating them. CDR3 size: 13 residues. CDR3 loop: CASTGSWTDTQYF. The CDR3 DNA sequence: TGTGCCAGCACGGGGAGTTGGACAGATACGCAGTATTTT.

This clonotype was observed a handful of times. The CDR3 loop reads CASSQWTATNEKLFF. CDR3 bases: TGTGCCAGCAGCCAATGGACAGCAACTAATGAAAAACTGTTTTTT. The J gene is TRBJ1-4, the V gene TRBV3-1; tentatively, D is TRBD1 (6 bases). The CDR3 extends over 15 amino acids. Trimming took off 2 bases at V and 0 bases at J, with 7 bases between the two ends. CDR1 is LGHDT and CDR2 is YNNKEL in the germline V gene (reference sequence).

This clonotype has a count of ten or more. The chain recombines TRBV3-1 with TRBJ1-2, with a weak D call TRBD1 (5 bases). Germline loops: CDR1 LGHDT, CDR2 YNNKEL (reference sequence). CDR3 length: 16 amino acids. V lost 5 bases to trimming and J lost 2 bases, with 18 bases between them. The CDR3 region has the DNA TGTGCCAGCAGCGGCCCGGGCAGGGCGCCCAACTATGGCTACACCTTC. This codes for CASSGPGRAPNYGYTF.

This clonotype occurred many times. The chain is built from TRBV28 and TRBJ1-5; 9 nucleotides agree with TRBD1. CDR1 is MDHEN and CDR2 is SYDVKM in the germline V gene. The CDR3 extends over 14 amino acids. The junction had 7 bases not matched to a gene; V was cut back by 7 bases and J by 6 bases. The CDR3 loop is CASTVQGALQPQHF. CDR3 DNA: TGTGCCAGCACCGTACAGGGGGCTCTTCAGCCCCAGCATTTT. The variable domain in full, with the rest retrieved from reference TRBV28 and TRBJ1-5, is DVKVTQSSRYLVKRTGEKVFLECVQDMDHENMFWYRQDPGLGLRLIYFSYDVKMKEKGDIPEGYSVSREKKERFSLILESASTNQTSMYLCASTVQGALQPQHFGDGTRLSIL.

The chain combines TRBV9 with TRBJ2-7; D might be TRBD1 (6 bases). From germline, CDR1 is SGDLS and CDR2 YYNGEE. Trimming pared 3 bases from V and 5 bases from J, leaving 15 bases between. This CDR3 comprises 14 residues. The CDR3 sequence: CASSAGHWAHEQYF. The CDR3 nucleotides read TGTGCCAGCAGCGCGGGACACTGGGCCCACGAGCAGTACTTC.

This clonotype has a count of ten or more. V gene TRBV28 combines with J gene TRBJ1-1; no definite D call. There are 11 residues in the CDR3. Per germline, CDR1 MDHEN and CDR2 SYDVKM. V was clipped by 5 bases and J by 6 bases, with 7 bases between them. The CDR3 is CASSKDAEAFF. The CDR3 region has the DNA TGTGCCAGCAGTAAGGACGCTGAAGCTTTCTTT. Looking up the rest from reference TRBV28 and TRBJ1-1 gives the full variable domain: DVKVTQSSRYLVKRTGEKVFLECVQDMDHENMFWYRQDPGLGLRLIYFSYDVKMKEKGDIPEGYSVSREKKERFSLILESASTNQTSMYLCASSKDAEAFFGQGTRLTVV.

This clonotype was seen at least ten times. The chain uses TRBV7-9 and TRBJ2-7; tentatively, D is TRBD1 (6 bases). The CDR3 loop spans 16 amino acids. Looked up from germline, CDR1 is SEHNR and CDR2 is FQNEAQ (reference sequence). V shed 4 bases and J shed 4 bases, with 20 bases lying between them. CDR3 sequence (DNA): TGTGCCAGCAGCTCCCCCACCGCCGGGACATCTTACGAGCAGTACTTC. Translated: CASSSPTAGTSYEQYF. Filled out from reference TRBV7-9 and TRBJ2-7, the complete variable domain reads DTGVSQNPRHKITKRGQNVTFRCDPISEHNRLYWYRQTLGQGPEFLTYFQNEAQLEKSRLLSDRFSAERPKGSFSTLEIQRTEQGDSAMYLCASSSPTAGTSYEQYFGPGTRLTVT.

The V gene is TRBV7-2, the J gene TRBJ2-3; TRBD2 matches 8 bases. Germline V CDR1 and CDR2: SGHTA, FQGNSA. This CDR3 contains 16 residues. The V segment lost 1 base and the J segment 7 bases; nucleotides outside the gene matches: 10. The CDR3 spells CASSLVAGGQTNTQYF. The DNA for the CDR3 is TGTGCCAGCAGCTTAGTGGCGGGGGGCCAGACTAATACGCAGTATTTT. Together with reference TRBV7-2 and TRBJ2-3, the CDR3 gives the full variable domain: GAGVSQSPSNKVTEKGKDVELRCDPISGHTALYWYRQSLGQGLEFLIYFQGNSAPDKSGLPSDRFSAERTGGSVSTLTIQRTQQEDSAVYLCASSLVAGGQTNTQYFGPGTRLTVL.

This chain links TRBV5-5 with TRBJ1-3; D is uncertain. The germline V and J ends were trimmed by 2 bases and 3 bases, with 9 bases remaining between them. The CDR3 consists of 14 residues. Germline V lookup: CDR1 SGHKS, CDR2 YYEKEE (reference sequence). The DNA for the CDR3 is TGTGCCAGCAGCTTCGAAATGGATGGAAACACCATATATTTT. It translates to CASSFEMDGNTIYF.

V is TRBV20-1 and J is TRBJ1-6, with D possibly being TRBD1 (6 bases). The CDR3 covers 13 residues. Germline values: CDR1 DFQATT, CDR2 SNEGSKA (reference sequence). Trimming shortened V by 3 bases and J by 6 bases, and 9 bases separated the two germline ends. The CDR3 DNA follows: TGCAGTGCTAGGGGGACAAGTAATTCACCCCTCCACTTT. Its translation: CSARGTSNSPLHF.

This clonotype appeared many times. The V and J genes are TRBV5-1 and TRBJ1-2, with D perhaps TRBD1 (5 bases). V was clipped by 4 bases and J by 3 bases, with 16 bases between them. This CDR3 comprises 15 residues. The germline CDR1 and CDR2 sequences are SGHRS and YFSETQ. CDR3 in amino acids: CASSKTPGQDYGYTF. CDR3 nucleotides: TGCGCCAGCAGCAAGACCCCGGGGCAGGACTATGGCTACACCTTC.

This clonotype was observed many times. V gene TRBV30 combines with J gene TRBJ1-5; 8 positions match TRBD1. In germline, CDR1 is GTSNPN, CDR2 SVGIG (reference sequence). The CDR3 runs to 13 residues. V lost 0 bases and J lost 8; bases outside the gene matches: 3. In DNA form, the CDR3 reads TGTGCCTGGAGTGTACAGGGGGGTGAGCCCCAGCATTTT. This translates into CAWSVQGGEPQHF.

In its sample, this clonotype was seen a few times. CDR3 amino acids: CAITRTGGSYEQYF. The CDR3 nucleotides are TGTGCCATCACAAGGACAGGGGGCTCCTACGAGCAGTACTTC. The chain has TRBV10-3 and TRBJ2-7; 10 bases are shared with TRBD1. Germline CDR1 and CDR2: ENHRY and SYGVKD. The V and J ends lost 7 bases and 0 bases, in that order; junction bases with no gene match: 3. CDR3 length: 14 amino acids.

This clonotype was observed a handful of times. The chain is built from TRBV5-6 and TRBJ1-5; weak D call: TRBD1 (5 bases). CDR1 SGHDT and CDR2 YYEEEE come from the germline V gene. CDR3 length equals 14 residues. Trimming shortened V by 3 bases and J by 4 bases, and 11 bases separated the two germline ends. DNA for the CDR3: TGTGCCAGCAGCTCGGGACGGCTAAATCAGCCCCAGCATTTT. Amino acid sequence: CASSSGRLNQPQHF.

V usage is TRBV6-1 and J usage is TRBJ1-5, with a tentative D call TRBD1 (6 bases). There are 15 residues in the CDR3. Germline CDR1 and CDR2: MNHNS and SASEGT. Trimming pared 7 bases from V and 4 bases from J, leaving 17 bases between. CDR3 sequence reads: CASTDMTGGNQPQHF. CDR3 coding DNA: TGTGCCAGCACCGACATGACAGGAGGGAATCAGCCCCAGCATTTT.

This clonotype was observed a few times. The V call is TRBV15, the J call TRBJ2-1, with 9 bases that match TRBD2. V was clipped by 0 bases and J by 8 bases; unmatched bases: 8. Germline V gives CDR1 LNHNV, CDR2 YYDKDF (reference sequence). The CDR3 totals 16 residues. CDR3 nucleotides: TGTGCCACCAGCAGAGACAGGCTAGCGGGGTCCCATGAGCAGTTCTTC. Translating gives CATSRDRLAGSHEQFF.

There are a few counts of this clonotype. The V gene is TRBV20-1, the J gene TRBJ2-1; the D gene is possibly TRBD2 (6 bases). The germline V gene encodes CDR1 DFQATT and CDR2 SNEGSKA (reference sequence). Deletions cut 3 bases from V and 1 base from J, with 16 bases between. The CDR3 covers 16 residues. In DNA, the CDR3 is TGCAGTGCTAGGACCGCGGGGCCCTCATCCTACAATGAGCAGTTCTTC. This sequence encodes CSARTAGPSSYNEQFF.

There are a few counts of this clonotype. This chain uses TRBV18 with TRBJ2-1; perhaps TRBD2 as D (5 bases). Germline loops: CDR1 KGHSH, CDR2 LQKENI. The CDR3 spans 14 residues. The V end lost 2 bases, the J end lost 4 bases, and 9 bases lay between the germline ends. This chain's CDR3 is CASSPGRGYNEQFF. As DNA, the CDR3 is TGTGCCAGCTCACCAGGCAGAGGGTACAATGAGCAGTTCTTC.

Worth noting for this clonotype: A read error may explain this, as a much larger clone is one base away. The CDR3 DNA reads TGTGCCAGCAGGTGGACAGGGGAAGGAAAAACCATATATTTT. This codes for CASRWTGEGKTIYF. The genes are TRBV2 and TRBJ1-3, with 9 positions matching TRBD1. Germline values: CDR1 SNHLY, CDR2 FYNNEI. The CDR3 runs to 14 residues.

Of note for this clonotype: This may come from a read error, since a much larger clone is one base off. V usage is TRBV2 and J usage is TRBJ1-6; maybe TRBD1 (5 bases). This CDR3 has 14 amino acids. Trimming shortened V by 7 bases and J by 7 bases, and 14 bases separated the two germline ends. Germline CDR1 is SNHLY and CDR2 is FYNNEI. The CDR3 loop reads CASKGAGWNSPLHF. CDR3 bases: TGTGCCAGCAAAGGGGCAGGATGGAATTCACCCCTCCACTTT.

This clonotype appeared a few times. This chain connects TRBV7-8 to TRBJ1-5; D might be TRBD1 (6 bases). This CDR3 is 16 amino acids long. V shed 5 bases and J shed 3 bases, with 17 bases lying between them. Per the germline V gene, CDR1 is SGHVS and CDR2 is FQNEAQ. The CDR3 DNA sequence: TGTGCCAGCAGCGCGTCAGGGACACGAGCCAATCAGCCCCAGCATTTT. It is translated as CASSASGTRANQPQHF.

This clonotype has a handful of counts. CDR3 residues: CSARRTEGYQPQHF. CDR3 in DNA: TGCAGTGCTAGACGGACAGAGGGATATCAGCCCCAGCATTTT. The rearrangement joins TRBV20-1 to TRBJ1-5; a possible D gene is TRBD1 (6 bases). Germline V gene lookup returns CDR1 DFQATT and CDR2 SNEGSKA (reference sequence). The V and J ends lost 2 bases and 5 bases respectively, with 13 bases between them. The CDR3 spans 14 residues.

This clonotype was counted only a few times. The CDR3 bases are TGTGCCAGCTCACCACCTTCAGGGCGTAATGAAAAACTGTTTTTT. Its protein product is CASSPPSGRNEKLFF. J is TRBJ1-4 and V is TRBV18, with a possible D match to TRBD1 (5 bases). Germline CDR1 and CDR2: KGHSH and LQKENI. This CDR3 contains 15 residues. Trimming pared 0 bases from V and 4 bases from J, leaving 9 bases between.

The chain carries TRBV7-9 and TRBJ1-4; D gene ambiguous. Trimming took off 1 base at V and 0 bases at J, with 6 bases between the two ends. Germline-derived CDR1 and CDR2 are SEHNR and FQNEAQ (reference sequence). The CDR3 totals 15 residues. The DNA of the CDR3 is TGTGCCAGCAGCTTAGAGTCAGCAACTAATGAAAAACTGTTTTTT. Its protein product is CASSLESATNEKLFF.

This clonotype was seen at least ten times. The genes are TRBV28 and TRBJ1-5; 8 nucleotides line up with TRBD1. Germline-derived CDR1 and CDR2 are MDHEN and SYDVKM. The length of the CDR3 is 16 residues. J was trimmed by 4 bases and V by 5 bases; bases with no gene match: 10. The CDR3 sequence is CASSTGQGHPNQPQHF. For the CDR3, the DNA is TGTGCCAGCAGTACCGGACAGGGCCATCCAAATCAGCCCCAGCATTTT.